Detailed here is one T cell receptor beta chain. In this sample, this clonotype turned up once. Its antigen remains unidentified. No per-base quality is available; no much larger clone lies one base away. Single-read evidence is weak. Including cysteine and phenylalanine, the CDR3 has 15 amino acids. Kept here is only the CDR3 DNA, which spans 45 bases and is read in frame from base 1. The junction carries 19 bases between V and J, which are trimmed by 2 bases and 10 bases respectively. The CDR1 and CDR2 encoded by the germline V gene are SGHDT and YYEEEE. High-throughput TCR beta sequencing profiled peripheral blood CD8+ and CD4+ T cells from healthy donors, Susac syndrome patients and multiple sclerosis patients. Multiple sclerosis controls were treatment-naive patients with stable or active relapsing-remitting disease fulfilling revised McDonald criteria. CD8+ TEMRA cells were enriched by FACS, while bulk CD8+ and CD4+ T cells were purified by magnetic negative isolation. Blood was collected in EDTA tubes and processed within 24 hours, with PBMCs isolated through density gradient centrifugation. PBMCs intended for TCR sequencing were frozen in liquid nitrogen and were later thawed in a 37 degrees C water bath. Purity of sorted or isolated CD4+, CD8+ and CD8+ TEMRA cells was at least 90%.

RNA was extracted using the RNeasy kit, and about 0.45 to 1 ug of the RNA was reverse transcribed with random hexamers. TCR beta CDR3 regions were amplified with the immunoSEQ multiplex PCR assay covering 54 Vbeta and 13 Jbeta segments. PCR amplification bias was corrected by using a synthetic template baseline for primer optimization and computational correction. The original pipeline was this. Only productive sequences were kept, with reads annotated to V, D and J genes according to IMGT and analyzed in immunoSEQ Analyzer. Clonality was calculated as one minus the Shannon entropy normalized by log2 of the number of productive unique sequences. For each patient and control, public and private clones were evaluated within the 100 most prevalent clones. A clone was defined as Susac-specific if it was absent from the healthy and MS cohorts, from some 1,100 published viral clones and from other ImmuneACCESS disease sequences. TCRdb itself trimmed the public reads at Q25 with fastp, ran MiXCR and retained productive beta chains. Each entry is one CDR3 protein sequence, shown with its most common DNA and genes. Here the V and J calls rest on TCRdb's processing, not on the authors' analysis. In all, the sample holds 210,000 or so distinct CDR3 sequences, and more than 85% of those were seen once. The ten largest account for 0.1% to 0.15% of the sample.

These data are taken from a study of CD8 T cells in Susac syndrome (dated by TCRdb to the late 2010s). Concerning the study at large: Repertoire sequencing was used to test whether CD8+ T cell activation and differentiation in Susac syndrome was antigen driven. CD8+ T cell repertoire clonality was compared between 12 healthy donors, approximately 14 Susac syndrome patients and 15 multiple sclerosis patients.

Here is what the overall study found, with its caveats: The number of individuals in the TCR sequencing and HLA analysis was acknowledged as relatively small.

The sample was CD8+ T cells from PBMCs. The sequence derives from a human donor with multiple sclerosis. The sequence joins TRBV5-6 to TRBJ2-1; D gene: possibly TRBD2, on 6 matching bases. The DNA reads TGTGCCAGCAGCTTTATCGTCCTAGCGAGCCTCGAGCAGTTCTTC. It translates to CASSFIVLASLEQFF.